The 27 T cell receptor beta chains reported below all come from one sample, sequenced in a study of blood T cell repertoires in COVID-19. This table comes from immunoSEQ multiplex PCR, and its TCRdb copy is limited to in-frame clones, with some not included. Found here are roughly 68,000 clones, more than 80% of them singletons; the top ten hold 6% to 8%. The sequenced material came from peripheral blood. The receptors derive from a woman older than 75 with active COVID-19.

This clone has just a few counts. The CDR3 sequence is CASSLALGAQETQYF. The CDR3 region has the DNA TGTGCCAGCAGCTTGGCCCTGGGGGCTCAAGAGACCCAGTACTTC. The chain has TRBV5-4 and TRBJ2-5, with TRBD1 as a possible D gene (6 bases). V was trimmed by 0 bases and J by 2 bases, leaving 11 bases between them. This CDR3 comprises 15 residues. CDR1 is SGHNT and CDR2 is YYREEE in the germline V gene (reference sequence).

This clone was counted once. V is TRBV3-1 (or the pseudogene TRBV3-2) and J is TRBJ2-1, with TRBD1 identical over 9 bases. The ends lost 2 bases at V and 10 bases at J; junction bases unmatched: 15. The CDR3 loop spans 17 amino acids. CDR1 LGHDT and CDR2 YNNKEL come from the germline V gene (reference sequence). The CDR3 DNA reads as TGTGCCAGCAGCCAACCACGAGGGGACAGGGCCCCTCGGGAGCAGTTCTTC. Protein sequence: CASSQPRGDRAPREQFF.

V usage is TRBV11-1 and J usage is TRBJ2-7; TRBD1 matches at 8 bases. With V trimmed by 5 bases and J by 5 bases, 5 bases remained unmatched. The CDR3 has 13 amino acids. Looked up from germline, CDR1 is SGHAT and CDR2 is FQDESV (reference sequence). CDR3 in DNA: TGTGCCAGCAGCCGGACAGGGTGGGACGAGCAGTACTTC. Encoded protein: CASSRTGWDEQYF.

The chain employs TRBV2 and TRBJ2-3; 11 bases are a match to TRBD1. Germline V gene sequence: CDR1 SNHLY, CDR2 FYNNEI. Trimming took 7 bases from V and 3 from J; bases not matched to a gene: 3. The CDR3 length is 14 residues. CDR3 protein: CASIRDRGTDTQYF. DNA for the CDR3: TGTGCCAGCATCCGGGACAGGGGGACAGATACGCAGTATTTT.

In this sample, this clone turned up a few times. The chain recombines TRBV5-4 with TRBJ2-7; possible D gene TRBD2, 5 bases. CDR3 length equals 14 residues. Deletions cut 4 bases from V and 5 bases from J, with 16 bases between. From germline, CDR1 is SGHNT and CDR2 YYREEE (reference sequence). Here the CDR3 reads CASSPSLATNEQYF. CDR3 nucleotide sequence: TGTGCCAGCAGCCCCAGCCTAGCTACGAACGAGCAGTACTTC. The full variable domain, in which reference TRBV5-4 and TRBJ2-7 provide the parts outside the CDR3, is ETGVTQSPTHLIKTRGQQVTLRCSSQSGHNTVSWYQQALGQGPQFIFQYYREEENGRGNFPPRFSGLQFPNYSSELNVNALELDDSALYLCASSPSLATNEQYFGPGTRLTVT.

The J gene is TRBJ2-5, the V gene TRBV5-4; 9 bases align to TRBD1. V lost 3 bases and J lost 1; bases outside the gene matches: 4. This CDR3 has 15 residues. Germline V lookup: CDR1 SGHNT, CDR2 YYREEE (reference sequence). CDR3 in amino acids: CASSSGTGLQETQYF. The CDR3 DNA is TGTGCCAGCAGCTCCGGGACAGGGCTCCAAGAGACCCAGTACTTC.

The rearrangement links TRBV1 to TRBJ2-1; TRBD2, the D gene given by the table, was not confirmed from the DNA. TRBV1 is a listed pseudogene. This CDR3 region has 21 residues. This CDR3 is CTSSHPPRRTSGKKSYNEQFF. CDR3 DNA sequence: TGCACCAGCAGCCACCCCCCCCGGCGGACTAGCGGGAAAAAATCCTACAATGAGCAGTTCTTC.

CDR3 DNA: TGTGCCAGCTCACCTATAGGAAGACGGACAGCTTACGAGCAGTACTTC. Its translation: CASSPIGRRTAYEQYF. The gene calls are TRBV18 and TRBJ2-7; D might be TRBD1 (6 bases). Trimming left V 3 bases short and J 4 bases short, with 19 bases between. The CDR3 is made up of 16 amino acids. Germline V gene sequence: CDR1 KGHSH, CDR2 LQKENI.

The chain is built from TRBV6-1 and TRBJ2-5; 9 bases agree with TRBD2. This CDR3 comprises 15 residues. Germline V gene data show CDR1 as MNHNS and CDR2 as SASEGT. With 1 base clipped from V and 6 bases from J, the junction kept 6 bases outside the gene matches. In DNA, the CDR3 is TGTGCCAGCAGTGAAGTTCTAGCGGGAACGAAGACCCAGTACTTC. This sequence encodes CASSEVLAGTKTQYF.

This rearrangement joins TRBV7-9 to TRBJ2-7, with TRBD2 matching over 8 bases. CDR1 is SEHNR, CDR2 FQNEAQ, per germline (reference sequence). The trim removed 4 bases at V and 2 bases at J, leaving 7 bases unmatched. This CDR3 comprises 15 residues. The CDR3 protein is CASSSTSGNTYEQYF. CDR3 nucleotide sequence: TGTGCCAGCAGCTCAACTAGCGGAAATACCTACGAGCAGTACTTC.

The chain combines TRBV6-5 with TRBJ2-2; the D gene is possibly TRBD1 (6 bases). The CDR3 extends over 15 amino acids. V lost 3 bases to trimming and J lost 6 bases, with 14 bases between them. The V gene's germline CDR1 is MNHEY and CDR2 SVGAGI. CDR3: CASSYGNRAPGELFF. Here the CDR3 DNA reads TGTGCCAGCAGTTATGGGAACAGGGCGCCCGGGGAGCTGTTTTTT.

The DNA for the CDR3 is TGTGCCAGCAGCCCGGGACTAGCAGGCAATGAGCAGTTCTTC. It translates to CASSPGLAGNEQFF. J is TRBJ2-1 and V is TRBV9; TRBD2 matches 9 bases. Germline loops: CDR1 SGDLS, CDR2 YYNGEE. V shed 4 bases, J shed 6 bases, and the junction held 5 bases outside the gene matches. This CDR3 region has 14 residues.

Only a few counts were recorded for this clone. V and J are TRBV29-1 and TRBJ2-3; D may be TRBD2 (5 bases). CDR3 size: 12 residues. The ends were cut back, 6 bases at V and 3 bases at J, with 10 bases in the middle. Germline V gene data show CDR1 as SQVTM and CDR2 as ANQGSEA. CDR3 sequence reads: CSVPTGTDTQYF. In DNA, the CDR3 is TGCAGCGTCCCTACGGGGACAGATACGCAGTATTTT.

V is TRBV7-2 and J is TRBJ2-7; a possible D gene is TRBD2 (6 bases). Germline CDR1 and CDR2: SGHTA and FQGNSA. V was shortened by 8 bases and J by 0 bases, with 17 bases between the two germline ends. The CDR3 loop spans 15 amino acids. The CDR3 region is CASVTGTPSSYEQYF. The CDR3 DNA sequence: TGTGCCAGCGTTACCGGGACTCCGAGCTCCTACGAGCAGTACTTC.

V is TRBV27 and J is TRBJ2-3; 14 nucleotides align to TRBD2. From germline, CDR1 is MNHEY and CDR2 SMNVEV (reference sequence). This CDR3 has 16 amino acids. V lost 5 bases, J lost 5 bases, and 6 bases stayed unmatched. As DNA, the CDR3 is TGTGCCAGCAGTACCCGGACTAGCGGGAGGAAAGATACGCAGTATTTT. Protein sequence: CASSTRTSGRKDTQYF.

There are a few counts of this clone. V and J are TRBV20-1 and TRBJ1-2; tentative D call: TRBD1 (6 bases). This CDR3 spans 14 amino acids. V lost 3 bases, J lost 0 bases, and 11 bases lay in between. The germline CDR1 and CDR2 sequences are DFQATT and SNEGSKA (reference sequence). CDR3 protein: CSASPDRANYGYTF. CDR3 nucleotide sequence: TGCAGTGCTAGTCCGGACAGAGCTAACTATGGCTACACCTTC.

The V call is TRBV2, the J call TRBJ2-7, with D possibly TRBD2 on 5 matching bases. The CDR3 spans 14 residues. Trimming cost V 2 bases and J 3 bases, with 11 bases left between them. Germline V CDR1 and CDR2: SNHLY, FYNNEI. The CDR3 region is CASSELAIFYEQYF. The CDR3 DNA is TGTGCCAGCAGTGAACTAGCCATTTTCTACGAGCAGTACTTC. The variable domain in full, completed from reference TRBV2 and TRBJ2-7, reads EPEVTQTPSHQVTQMGQEVILRCVPISNHLYFYWYRQILGQKVEFLVSFYNNEISEKSEIFDDQFSVERPDGSNFTLKIRSTKLEDSAMYFCASSELAIFYEQYFGPGTRLTVT.

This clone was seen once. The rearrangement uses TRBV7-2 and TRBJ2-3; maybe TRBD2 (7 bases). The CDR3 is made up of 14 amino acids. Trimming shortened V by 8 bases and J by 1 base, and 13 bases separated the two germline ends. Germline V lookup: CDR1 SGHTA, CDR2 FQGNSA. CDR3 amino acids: CASRPGGGTDTQYF. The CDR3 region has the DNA TGTGCCAGCCGACCGGGGGGCGGCACAGATACGCAGTATTTT.

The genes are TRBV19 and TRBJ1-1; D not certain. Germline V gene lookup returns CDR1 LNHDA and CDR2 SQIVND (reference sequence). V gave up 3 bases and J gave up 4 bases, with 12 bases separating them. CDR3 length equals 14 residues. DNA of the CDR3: TGTGCCAGTAGTATGGCGGGGTTTGGCACTGAAGCTTTCTTT. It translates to CASSMAGFGTEAFF.

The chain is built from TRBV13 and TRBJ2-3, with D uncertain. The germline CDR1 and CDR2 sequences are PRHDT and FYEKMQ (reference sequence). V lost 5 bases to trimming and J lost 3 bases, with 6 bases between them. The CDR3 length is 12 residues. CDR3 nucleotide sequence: TGTGCCAGCAGCGTTATAACAGATACGCAGTATTTT. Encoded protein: CASSVITDTQYF.

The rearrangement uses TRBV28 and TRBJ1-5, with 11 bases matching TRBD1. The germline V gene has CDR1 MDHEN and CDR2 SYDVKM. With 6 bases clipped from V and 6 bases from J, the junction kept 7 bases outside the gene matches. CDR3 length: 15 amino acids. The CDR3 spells CASSVGTGGTQPQHF. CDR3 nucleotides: TGTGCCAGCAGCGTCGGGACAGGGGGTACTCAGCCCCAGCATTTT. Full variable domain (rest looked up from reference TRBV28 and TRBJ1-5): DVKVTQSSRYLVKRTGEKVFLECVQDMDHENMFWYRQDPGLGLRLIYFSYDVKMKEKGDIPEGYSVSREKKERFSLILESASTNQTSMYLCASSVGTGGTQPQHFGDGTRLSIL.

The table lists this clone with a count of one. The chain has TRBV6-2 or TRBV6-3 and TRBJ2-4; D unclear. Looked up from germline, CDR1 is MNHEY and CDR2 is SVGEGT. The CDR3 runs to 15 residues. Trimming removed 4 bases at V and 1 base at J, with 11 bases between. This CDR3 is CASSSGGVAKNIQYF. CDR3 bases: TGTGCCAGCAGTTCTGGCGGAGTCGCCAAAAACATTCAGTACTTC.

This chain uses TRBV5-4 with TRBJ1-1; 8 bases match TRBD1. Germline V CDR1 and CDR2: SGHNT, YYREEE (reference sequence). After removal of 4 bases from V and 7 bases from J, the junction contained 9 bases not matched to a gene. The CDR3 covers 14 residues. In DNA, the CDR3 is TGTGCCAGCAGCATCCGGGACAGGATTATTGAAGCTTTCTTT. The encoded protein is CASSIRDRIIEAFF.

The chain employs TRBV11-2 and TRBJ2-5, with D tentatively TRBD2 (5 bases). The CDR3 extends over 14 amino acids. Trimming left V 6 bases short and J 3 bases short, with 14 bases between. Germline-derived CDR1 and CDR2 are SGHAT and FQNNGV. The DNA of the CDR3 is TGTGCCAGCAGGGACTCCTCGGGAAAAGAGACCCAGTACTTC. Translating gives CASRDSSGKETQYF.

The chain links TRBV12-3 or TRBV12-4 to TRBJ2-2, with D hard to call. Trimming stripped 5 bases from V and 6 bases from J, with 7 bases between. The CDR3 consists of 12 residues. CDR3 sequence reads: CASSARAGELFF. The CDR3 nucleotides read TGTGCCAGCAGTGCTCGGGCCGGGGAGCTGTTTTTT.

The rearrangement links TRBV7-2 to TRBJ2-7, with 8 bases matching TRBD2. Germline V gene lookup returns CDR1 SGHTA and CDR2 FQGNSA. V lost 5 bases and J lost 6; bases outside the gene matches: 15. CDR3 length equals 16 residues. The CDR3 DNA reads TGTGCCAGCAGCCCCCTTCCTAGCGGGCCGACCGTCGAGCAGTACTTC. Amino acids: CASSPLPSGPTVEQYF.

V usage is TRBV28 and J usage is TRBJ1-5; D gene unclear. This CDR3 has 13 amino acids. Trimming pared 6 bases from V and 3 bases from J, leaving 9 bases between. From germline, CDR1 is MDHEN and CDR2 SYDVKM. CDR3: CASSPPNNQPQHF. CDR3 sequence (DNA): TGTGCCAGCAGCCCCCCCAACAATCAGCCCCAGCATTTT.